The clone carrying this T cell receptor beta chain was picked up one time. This entry belongs to a study of blood T cell repertoires in COVID-19. Study in general: T cells, B-cell-depleted T cells, or PBMCs supplied cDNA or gDNA.

As processed by the authors: Estimates of nucleated cell counts were drawn from the amplification of reference gene primers. Only in-frame clones appear in the TCRdb table, and some are missing; sequencing was by immunoSEQ multiplex PCR. V and J calls and clone size are as listed in that table; D and trimming were resolved from the DNA. The table shows some 150,000 clones, with about 85% occurring only once. Germline V gene sequence: CDR1 MNHEY, CDR2 SVGEGT. This CDR3 comprises 15 residues. V trimming: 0 bases; J trimming: 11 bases; junction bases outside the gene matches: 8. The source is a woman in her 70s with acute or convalescent COVID-19. Sequencing input: peripheral blood. The gene calls are TRBV6-2 or TRBV6-3 and TRBJ2-2, with 8 bases identical to TRBD2. CDR3 DNA sequence: TGTGCCAGCAGTTACTCGGGACTAGGGCCCCGAGAGCTGTTTTTT. It specifies CASSYSGLGPRELFF.